This TCR beta chain was recorded in a study of siplizumab effects on memory and regulatory T cells. This CDR3 is 15 amino acids long. CDR1 and CDR2 from the germline V gene are SGHAT and FQDESV (reference sequence). Trimming stripped 2 bases from V and 2 bases from J, with 11 bases between. Sequenced by immunoSEQ multiplex PCR; TCRdb stores in-frame clones only, minus some. The table includes about 69,000 clones, 88% detected once. The source material was Tregs sorted from blood. The rearrangement links TRBV11-1 to TRBJ2-3; D tentatively reads TRBD1 or TRBD2 (7 bases each). This receptor was obtained from a human donor in good health. CDR3 sequence reads: CASSLSGTDTDTQYF. The CDR3 nucleotides are TGTGCCAGCAGCTTAAGCGGGACAGACACAGATACGCAGTATTTT.